This T cell receptor beta chain was identified during a study of patients and donors after allogeneic stem cell transplantation. This clonotype was found a few times. One entry per CDR3 protein, called by TCRdb with MiXCR from the RT-PCR reads. The table shows 150,000 to 250,000 distinct CDR3 sequences, with roughly 40% occurring only once. Input material: blood, either unsorted or a sorted T cell fraction (not recorded which). The receptor was isolated from a human donor who was either an allogeneic HSCT recipient or a stem cell or donor lymphocyte infusion donor (not recorded which). It is not recorded whose cells these are; they may come from a transplant donor.

The CDR3 is CASSPGGGSTEAFF. The CDR3 nucleotides are TGTGCCAGCAGCCCAGGGGGGGGATCCACTGAAGCTTTCTTT. This rearrangement joins TRBV7-7 to TRBJ1-1; 7 bases align to TRBD1. CDR3 length: 14 residues. After removal of 5 bases from V and 4 bases from J, the junction contained 7 bases not matched to a gene. Germline loops: CDR1 SSHAT, CDR2 FNYEAQ (reference sequence).